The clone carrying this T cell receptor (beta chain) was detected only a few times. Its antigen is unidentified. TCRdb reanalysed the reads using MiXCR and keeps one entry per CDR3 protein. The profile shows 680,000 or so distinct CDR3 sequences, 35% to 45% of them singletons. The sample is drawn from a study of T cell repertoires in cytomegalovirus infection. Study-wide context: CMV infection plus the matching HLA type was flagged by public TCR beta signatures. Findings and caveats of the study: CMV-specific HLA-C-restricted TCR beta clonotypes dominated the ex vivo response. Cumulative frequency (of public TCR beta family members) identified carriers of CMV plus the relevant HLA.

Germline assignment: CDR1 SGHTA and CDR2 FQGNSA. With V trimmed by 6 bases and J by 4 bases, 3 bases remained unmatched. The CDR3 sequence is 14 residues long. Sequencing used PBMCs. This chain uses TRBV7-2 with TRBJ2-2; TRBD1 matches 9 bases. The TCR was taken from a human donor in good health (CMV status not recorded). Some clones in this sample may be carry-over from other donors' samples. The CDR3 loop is CASRSTGGTGELFF. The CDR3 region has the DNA TGTGCCAGCAGGTCGACAGGGGGCACCGGGGAGCTGTTTTTT.